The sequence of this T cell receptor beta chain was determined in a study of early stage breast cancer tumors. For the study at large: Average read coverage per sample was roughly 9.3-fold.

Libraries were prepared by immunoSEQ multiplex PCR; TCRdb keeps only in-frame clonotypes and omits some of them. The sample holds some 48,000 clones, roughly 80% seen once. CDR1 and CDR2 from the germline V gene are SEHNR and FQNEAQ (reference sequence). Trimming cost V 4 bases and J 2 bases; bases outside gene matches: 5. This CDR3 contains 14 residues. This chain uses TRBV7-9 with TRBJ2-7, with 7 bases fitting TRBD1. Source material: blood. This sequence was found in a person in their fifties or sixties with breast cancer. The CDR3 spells CASSSGQRPYEQYF. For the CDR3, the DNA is TGTGCCAGCAGCTCGGGACAGCGGCCCTACGAGCAGTACTTC.